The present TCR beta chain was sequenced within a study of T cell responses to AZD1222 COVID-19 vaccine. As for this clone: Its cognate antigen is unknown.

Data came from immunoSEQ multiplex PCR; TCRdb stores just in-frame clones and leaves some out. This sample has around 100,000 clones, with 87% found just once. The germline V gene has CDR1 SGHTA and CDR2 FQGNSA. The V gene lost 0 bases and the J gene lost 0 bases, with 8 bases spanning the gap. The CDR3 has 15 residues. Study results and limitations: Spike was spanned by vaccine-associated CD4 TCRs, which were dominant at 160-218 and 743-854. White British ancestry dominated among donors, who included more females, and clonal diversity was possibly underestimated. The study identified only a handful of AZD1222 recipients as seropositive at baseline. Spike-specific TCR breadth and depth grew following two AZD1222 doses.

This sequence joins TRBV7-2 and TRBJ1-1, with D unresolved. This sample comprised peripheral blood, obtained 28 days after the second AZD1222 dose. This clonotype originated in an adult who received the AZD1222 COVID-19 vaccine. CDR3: CASSLAQVMNTEAFF. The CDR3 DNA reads TGTGCCAGCAGCTTAGCGCAGGTTATGAACACTGAAGCTTTCTTT. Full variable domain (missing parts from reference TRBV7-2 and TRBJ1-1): GAGVSQSPSNKVTEKGKDVELRCDPISGHTALYWYRQSLGQGLEFLIYFQGNSAPDKSGLPSDRFSAERTGGSVSTLTIQRTQQEDSAVYLCASSLAQVMNTEAFFGQGTRLTVV.